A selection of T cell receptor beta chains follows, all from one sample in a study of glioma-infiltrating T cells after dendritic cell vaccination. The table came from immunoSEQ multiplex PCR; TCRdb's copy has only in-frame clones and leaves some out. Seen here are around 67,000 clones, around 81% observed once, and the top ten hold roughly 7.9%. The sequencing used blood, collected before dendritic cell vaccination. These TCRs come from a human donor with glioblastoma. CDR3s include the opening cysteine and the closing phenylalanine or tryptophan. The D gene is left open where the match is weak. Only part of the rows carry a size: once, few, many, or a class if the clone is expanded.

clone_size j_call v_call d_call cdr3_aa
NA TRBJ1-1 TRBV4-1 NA CASSRHSGGVERAPEAFF
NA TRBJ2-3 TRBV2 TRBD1 CASSGRDRVTDTQYF
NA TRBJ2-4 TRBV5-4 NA CASSLSGERVEKRYF
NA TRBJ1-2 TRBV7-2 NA CASSRTGNYGYTF
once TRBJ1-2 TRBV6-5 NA CASITRESYTF
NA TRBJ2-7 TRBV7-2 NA CASSLAATDSYEQYF
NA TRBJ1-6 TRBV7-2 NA CASSDPTGPGNSPLHF
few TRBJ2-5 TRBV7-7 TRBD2 CASSPNSGGQETQYF
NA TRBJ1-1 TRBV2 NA CASSATGKGNTEAFF
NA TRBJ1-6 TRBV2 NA CASSELGADNSPLHF
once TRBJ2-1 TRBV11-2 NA CASSLSGYWGFF
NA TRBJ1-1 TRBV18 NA CASSPTGKNTEAFF
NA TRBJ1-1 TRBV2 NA CASNSDRRYEAFF
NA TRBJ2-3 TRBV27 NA CASRSTLITDTQYF
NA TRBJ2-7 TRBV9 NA CASSVAGTVAYEQYF
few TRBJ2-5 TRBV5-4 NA CASNEEYQETQYF
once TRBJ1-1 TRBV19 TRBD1 CASRQGAATEAFF